The 32 T cell receptor beta chains below were found in one sample sequenced in a study of blood T cell repertoires in COVID-19. Here immunoSEQ multiplex PCR was the method, and the copy in TCRdb shows in-frame clones only, minus some. The data contain approximately 490,000 clones, roughly 87% of them singletons. Source material: PBMCs or T cells enriched from blood (not recorded which). Every receptor here comes from a woman aged 18-29 years who had recovered from COVID-19.

The chain recombines TRBV5-1 with TRBJ2-7; 11 bases align to TRBD1. The V segment lost 0 bases and the J segment 4 bases; nucleotides outside the gene matches: 6. The germline gives CDR1 SGHRS, CDR2 YFSETQ. This CDR3 comprises 16 residues. CDR3 amino acids: CASSLGTGGSNYEQYF. The CDR3 nucleotides are TGCGCCAGCAGCTTGGGGACAGGGGGCTCTAATTACGAGCAGTACTTC.

The chain links TRBV18 to TRBJ1-2, with 7 bases aligning to TRBD1. Per germline, CDR1 KGHSH and CDR2 LQKENI. The CDR3 consists of 15 residues. The J segment lost 5 bases and the V segment lost 3 bases, leaving 9 bases of the junction unmatched. CDR3 DNA sequence: TGTGCCAGCTCACCGACCGGGACAGAATTTTATGGCTACACCTTC. This encodes CASSPTGTEFYGYTF.

CDR3 protein: CSVVQVLSDTQYF. The CDR3 DNA is TGCAGCGTTGTTCAGGTACTCTCAGATACGCAGTATTTT. The chain employs TRBV29-1 and TRBJ2-3; no definite D call. The germline V and J ends were trimmed by 4 bases and 4 bases, with 12 bases remaining between them. This CDR3 contains 13 residues. Germline V gives CDR1 SQVTM, CDR2 ANQGSEA.

The chain couples TRBV7-9 to TRBJ1-2; TRBD1 is a possible D gene (6 bases). Trimming pared 4 bases from V and 4 bases from J, leaving 19 bases between. CDR3 size: 16 residues. Looked up from germline, CDR1 is SEHNR and CDR2 is FQNEAQ (reference sequence). DNA for the CDR3: TGTGCCAGCAGCTCTACCTCTACAGGGTTCATCTATGGCTACACCTTC. It yields the protein CASSSTSTGFIYGYTF.

For this clone: Other DNA sequences in this sample translate to the same CDR3. The chain employs TRBV5-1 and TRBJ1-4; 12 bases fit TRBD1. The ends lost 4 bases at V and 8 bases at J; junction bases unmatched: 3. This CDR3 is built from 14 residues. Germline lookup yields CDR1 SGHRS and CDR2 YFSETQ. The CDR3 DNA is TGCGCCAGCAGCCCCGGGACAGGGGGCGAAAAACTGTTTTTT. Residues: CASSPGTGGEKLFF. Full variable domain (remainder filled in from reference TRBV5-1 and TRBJ1-4): KAGVTQTPRYLIKTRGQQVTLSCSPISGHRSVSWYQQTPGQGLQFLFEYFSETQRNKGNFPGRFSGRQFSNSRSEMNVSTLELGDSALYLCASSPGTGGEKLFFGSGTQLSVL.

The rearrangement links TRBV6-5 to TRBJ2-7; maybe TRBD2 (6 bases). Germline CDR1 and CDR2: MNHEY and SVGAGI. This CDR3 has 15 amino acids. The ends were cut back, 4 bases at V and 5 bases at J, with 18 bases in the middle. CDR3 DNA sequence: TGTGCCAGCAGTTTCCGGGACTCCCCTGCCCACGAGCAGTACTTC. Translation gives CASSFRDSPAHEQYF.

The V gene is TRBV7-2, the J gene TRBJ1-1; TRBD1 matches 8 bases. Per the germline V gene, CDR1 is SGHTA and CDR2 is FQGNSA. The CDR3 contains 15 residues. J gave up 1 base and V 5 bases, and 6 bases lay outside the gene matches. CDR3 sequence (DNA): TGTGCCAGCAGCCACAAGACAGGGGAGAACACTGAAGCTTTCTTT. As protein: CASSHKTGENTEAFF.

The gene calls are TRBV9 and TRBJ1-3; the match to TRBD1 covers 7 bases. Germline values: CDR1 SGDLS, CDR2 YYNGEE. The CDR3 spans 15 residues. J lost 5 bases, V lost 3 bases, and 8 bases had no gene match. This CDR3 is CASSGRTGERNTIYF. The CDR3 DNA reads TGTGCCAGCAGCGGCAGAACAGGGGAGAGAAACACCATATATTTT.

The rearrangement links TRBV7-8 to TRBJ1-5; D remains ambiguous. The CDR3 length is 16 residues. Trimming left V 3 bases short and J 0 bases short, with 12 bases between. Germline CDR1 is SGHVS and CDR2 is FQNEAQ. The CDR3 region has the DNA TGTGCCAGCAGCTTTGGGGAGTGGGTTAGCAATCAGCCCCAGCATTTT. It translates to CASSFGEWVSNQPQHF.

V and J are TRBV7-9 and TRBJ2-3; D is perhaps TRBD2 (5 bases). The CDR3 length is 14 residues. Germline V CDR1 and CDR2: SEHNR, FQNEAQ (reference sequence). V was pared by 5 bases and J by 0 bases, with 9 bases between. The CDR3 sequence is CASSPGESTDTQYF. The CDR3 DNA reads as TGTGCCAGCAGCCCCGGGGAGAGCACAGATACGCAGTATTTT.

This sequence joins TRBV28 and TRBJ2-7; D possibly corresponds to TRBD1 (6 bases). V gave up 8 bases and J gave up 0 bases, with 11 bases separating them. CDR3 length: 13 residues. Germline CDR1 and CDR2: MDHEN and SYDVKM. The CDR3, as DNA: TGTGCCAGCTTCAGGGGCGACTCCTACGAGCAGTACTTC. Translation gives CASFRGDSYEQYF.

This sequence joins TRBV7-6 and TRBJ2-7; 10 nucleotides match TRBD1. The germline CDR1 and CDR2 sequences are SGHVS and FNYEAQ. With V trimmed by 3 bases and J by 2 bases, 7 bases remained unmatched. This CDR3 is built from 16 residues. The CDR3: CASSFDRDRGAYEQYF. CDR3 nucleotide sequence: TGTGCCAGCAGCTTCGACCGGGACAGGGGAGCCTACGAGCAGTACTTC.

This chain uses TRBV21-1 with TRBJ1-1; the D call of TRBD1 is as the table states it, not checked on the DNA. TRBV21-1 is noted as a pseudogene. This CDR3 has 14 amino acids. The CDR3 coding sequence is TGTGCCAGCAGCAAAGCGCCCGTCTCAGGGAAAGCTTTCTTT. Translated: CASSKAPVSGKAFF.

The genes are TRBV19 and TRBJ1-5, with 7 bases identical to TRBD1. This CDR3 region has 16 residues. Per the germline V gene, CDR1 is LNHDA and CDR2 is SQIVND (reference sequence). V lost 1 base to trimming and J lost 3 bases; unmatched junction nucleotides: 6. The CDR3 nucleotides read TGTGCCAGTAGTATAGGCTCAGGGGGATACAATCAGCCCCAGCATTTT. The encoded protein is CASSIGSGGYNQPQHF.

Concerning this clone: Additional DNA sequences in this sample encode the identical CDR3. In DNA form, the CDR3 reads TGCGCCAGCAGCCCACAGGGGAACACTGAAGCTTTCTTT. Translated: CASSPQGNTEAFF. This rearrangement joins TRBV5-1 to TRBJ1-1, with a tentative D call TRBD1 (6 bases). Germline lookup yields CDR1 SGHRS and CDR2 YFSETQ. The CDR3 extends over 13 amino acids. V gave up 4 bases and J gave up 1 base, with 8 bases separating them.

The chain carries TRBV2 and TRBJ2-7; possible D gene TRBD2, 5 bases. Per germline, CDR1 SNHLY and CDR2 FYNNEI. The length of the CDR3 is 13 residues. The germline V and J ends were trimmed by 1 base and 2 bases, with 6 bases remaining between them. CDR3 residues: CASSEGETYEQYF. CDR3 nucleotides: TGTGCCAGCAGTGAAGGGGAGACCTACGAGCAGTACTTC.

CDR3 sequence (DNA): TGTGCCAGCAGCGTAGGCAGTACCTCTGGAAACACCATATATTTT. Its translation is CASSVGSTSGNTIYF. The chain joins TRBV9 to TRBJ1-3; D is uncertain. CDR3 length: 15 residues. V lost 0 bases and J 0 bases, leaving 7 bases between the germline ends. Germline CDR1 is SGDLS and CDR2 is YYNGEE.

For the CDR3, the DNA is TGTGCCTGCCCCCAGGCCTACATCAGGGGCTACACCTTC. Its protein is CACPQAYIRGYTF. This chain joins TRBV30 and TRBJ1-2; D gene uncertain. This CDR3 spans 13 amino acids. From germline, CDR1 is GTSNPN and CDR2 SVGIG (reference sequence). V shed 6 bases and J shed 8 bases, with 19 bases lying between them.

The genes are TRBV18 and TRBJ2-3; 8 bases map to TRBD2. J gave up 7 bases and V 0 bases, and 12 bases lay outside the gene matches. The CDR3 runs to 17 residues. The germline V gene has CDR1 KGHSH and CDR2 LQKENI. In DNA, the CDR3 is TGTGCCAGCTCACCACCGTTTAAGACCGGGGGGGCCTATACGCAGTATTTT. Translating it yields CASSPPFKTGGAYTQYF. The entire variable domain, with the rest obtained from reference TRBV18 and TRBJ2-3, is as follows: NAGVMQNPRHLVRRRGQEARLRCSPMKGHSHVYWYRQLPEEGLKFMVYLQKENIIDESGMPKERFSAEFPKEGPSILRIQQVVRGDSAAYFCASSPPFKTGGAYTQYFGPGTRLTVL.

The chain has TRBV27 and TRBJ2-5; 7 nucleotides agree with TRBD1. The germline V gene encodes CDR1 MNHEY and CDR2 SMNVEV (reference sequence). The CDR3 has 13 residues. With 11 bases clipped from V and 5 bases from J, the junction kept 11 bases outside the gene matches. Here the CDR3 reads CASQGKTAETQYF. The CDR3 DNA reads as TGTGCCTCACAGGGGAAGACGGCCGAGACCCAGTACTTC.

The rearrangement uses TRBV5-1 and TRBJ2-5; D perhaps matches TRBD1 (5 bases). This CDR3 has 16 residues. Trimming removed 0 bases from V and 3 bases from J, with 15 bases in between. Germline lookup yields CDR1 SGHRS and CDR2 YFSETQ. CDR3 region: CASSLETVRVEETQYF. The CDR3 DNA reads as TGCGCCAGCAGCTTGGAGACGGTCAGGGTAGAAGAGACCCAGTACTTC.

The chain couples TRBV29-1 to TRBJ2-7; 10 bases match TRBD1. The CDR3 has 13 residues. Per germline, CDR1 SQVTM and CDR2 ANQGSEA. V gave up 8 bases and J gave up 3 bases; unmatched junction bases: 7. The CDR3 protein is CSTTGDRGYEQYF. The CDR3 bases are TGCAGCACCACTGGGGACAGGGGCTACGAGCAGTACTTC.

The gene calls are TRBV5-1 and TRBJ1-2; 9 nucleotides line up with TRBD1. V dropped 4 bases and J dropped 2; count of bases not matched to a gene: 9. The CDR3 consists of 16 residues. Germline-derived CDR1 and CDR2 are SGHRS and YFSETQ. CDR3 sequence: CASSVSWTGENYGYTF. CDR3 nucleotide sequence: TGCGCCAGCAGCGTCTCGTGGACAGGGGAGAACTATGGCTACACCTTC.

The V gene is TRBV5-1, the J gene TRBJ2-2, with 9 bases that match TRBD2. V lost 5 bases and J lost 5; bases outside the gene matches: 4. This CDR3 is built from 14 residues. Germline lookup yields CDR1 SGHRS and CDR2 YFSETQ. CDR3 coding DNA: TGCGCCAGCAGGGTAGCGGGGGCGACCGGGGAGCTGTTTTTT. It codes for CASRVAGATGELFF.

The V and J genes are TRBV6-6 and TRBJ2-1; D perhaps matches TRBD2 (7 bases). Germline loops: CDR1 MNHNY, CDR2 SVGAGI (reference sequence). This CDR3 has 14 amino acids. Trimming stripped 6 bases from V and 6 bases from J, with 15 bases between. CDR3 in DNA: TGTGCCAGCAGCGGGACGGGGGGCCGCAATGAGCAGTTCTTC. Encoded protein: CASSGTGGRNEQFF.

The chain combines TRBV5-1 with TRBJ2-7, with D perhaps matching TRBD1 (6 bases). The germline gives CDR1 SGHRS, CDR2 YFSETQ. This CDR3 spans 14 amino acids. Deletions cut 3 bases from V and 6 bases from J, with 16 bases between. The DNA for the CDR3 is TGCGCCAGCAGCTCGGGACACAGGGCCACCGAGCAGTACTTC. It specifies CASSSGHRATEQYF.

The chain's CDR3 is CASSIRAGGSYNEQFF. The CDR3, as DNA: TGTGCCAGTAGTATAAGGGCGGGGGGCTCCTACAATGAGCAGTTCTTC. This chain uses TRBV19 with TRBJ2-1, with 8 positions matching TRBD2. J lost 0 bases, V lost 2 bases, and 3 bases had no gene match. The CDR3 spans 16 residues. Germline CDR1 and CDR2: LNHDA and SQIVND (reference sequence).

The chain carries TRBV9 and TRBJ2-7; D may be TRBD2 (5 bases). The CDR3 totals 14 residues. V shed 4 bases and J shed 5 bases, with 16 bases lying between them. Per germline, CDR1 SGDLS and CDR2 YYNGEE. The CDR3 nucleotides are TGTGCCAGCAGCCCCCAGGTTGAGGGTAACGAGCAGTACTTC. Protein sequence: CASSPQVEGNEQYF.

This chain joins TRBV2 and TRBJ1-5; TRBD1 matches 7 bases. The V and J ends lost 7 bases and 1 base, in that order; junction bases with no gene match: 7. Germline V gene data show CDR1 as SNHLY and CDR2 as FYNNEI. The CDR3 loop spans 15 amino acids. CDR3 region: CASTSTGWSNQPQHF. The CDR3 region has the DNA TGTGCCAGCACCTCGACAGGGTGGAGCAATCAGCCCCAGCATTTT.

The chain combines TRBV5-1 with TRBJ2-3, with 7 bases lining up with TRBD2. V shed 0 bases and J 2 bases; nucleotides not matched to a gene: 6. Per germline, CDR1 SGHRS and CDR2 YFSETQ. CDR3 length: 16 amino acids. DNA of the CDR3: TGCGCCAGCAGCTTGGAAGGGGCGGGGGACACAGATACGCAGTATTTT. It encodes CASSLEGAGDTDTQYF.

The rearrangement uses TRBV5-4 and TRBJ1-1; 7 bases fit TRBD1. The junction had 4 bases not matched to a gene; V was cut back by 5 bases and J by 3 bases. There are 13 residues in the CDR3. CDR1 SGHNT and CDR2 YYREEE come from the germline V gene (reference sequence). The CDR3 spells CASSQGGYTEAFF. The CDR3, as DNA: TGTGCCAGCAGTCAGGGGGGCTACACTGAAGCTTTCTTT.

The chain combines TRBV28 with TRBJ2-1, with D hard to call. V was pared by 8 bases and J by 10 bases, with 15 bases between. The CDR3 has 12 amino acids. CDR1 is MDHEN, CDR2 SYDVKM, per germline. The CDR3 DNA reads TGTGCCAGCGCCATCGTTCGGTGGGAGCAGTTCTTC. This gives the protein CASAIVRWEQFF.